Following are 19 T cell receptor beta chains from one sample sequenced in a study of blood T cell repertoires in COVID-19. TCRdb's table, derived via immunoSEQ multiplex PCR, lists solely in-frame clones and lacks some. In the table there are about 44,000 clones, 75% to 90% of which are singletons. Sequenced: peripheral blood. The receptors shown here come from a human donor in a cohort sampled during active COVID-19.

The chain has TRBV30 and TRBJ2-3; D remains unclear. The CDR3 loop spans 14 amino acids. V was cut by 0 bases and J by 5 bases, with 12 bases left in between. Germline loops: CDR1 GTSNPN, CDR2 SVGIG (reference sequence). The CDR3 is CAWSVSYSLDTQYF. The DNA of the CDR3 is TGTGCCTGGAGTGTTAGTTACAGTTTAGATACGCAGTATTTT. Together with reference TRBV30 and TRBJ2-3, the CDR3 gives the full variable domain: SQTIHQWPATLVQPVGSPLSLECTVEGTSNPNLYWYRQAAGRGLQLLFYSVGIGQISSEVPQNLSASRPQDRQFILSSKKLLLSDSGFYLCAWSVSYSLDTQYFGPGTRLTVL.

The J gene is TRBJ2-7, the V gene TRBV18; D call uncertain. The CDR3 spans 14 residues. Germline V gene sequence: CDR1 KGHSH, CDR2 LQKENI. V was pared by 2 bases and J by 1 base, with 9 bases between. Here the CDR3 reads CASSPIGESYEQYF. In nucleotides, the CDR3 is TGTGCCAGCTCACCAATCGGAGAGTCCTACGAGCAGTACTTC. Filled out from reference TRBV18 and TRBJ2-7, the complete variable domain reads NAGVMQNPRHLVRRRGQEARLRCSPMKGHSHVYWYRQLPEEGLKFMVYLQKENIIDESGMPKERFSAEFPKEGPSILRIQQVVRGDSAAYFCASSPIGESYEQYFGPGTRLTVT.

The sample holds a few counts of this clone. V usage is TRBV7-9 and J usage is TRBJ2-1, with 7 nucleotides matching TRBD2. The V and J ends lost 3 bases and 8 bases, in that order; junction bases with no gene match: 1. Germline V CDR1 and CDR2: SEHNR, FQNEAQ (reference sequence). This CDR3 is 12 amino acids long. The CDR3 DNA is TGTGCCAGCAGCTTGACTAGCTATGAGCAGTTCTTC. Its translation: CASSLTSYEQFF.

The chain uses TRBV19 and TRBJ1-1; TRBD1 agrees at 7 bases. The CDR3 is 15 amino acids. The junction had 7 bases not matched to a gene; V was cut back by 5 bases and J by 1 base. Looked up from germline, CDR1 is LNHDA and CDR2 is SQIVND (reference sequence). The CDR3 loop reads CASSGRWDRNTEAFF. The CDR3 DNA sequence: TGTGCCAGTAGTGGGAGGTGGGACAGGAACACTGAAGCTTTCTTT.

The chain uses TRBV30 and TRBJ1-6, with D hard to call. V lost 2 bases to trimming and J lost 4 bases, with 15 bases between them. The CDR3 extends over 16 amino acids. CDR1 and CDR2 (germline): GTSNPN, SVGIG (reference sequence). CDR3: CAWSPRPGEYNSPLHF. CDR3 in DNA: TGTGCCTGGAGTCCCCGGCCCGGAGAATATAATTCACCCCTCCACTTT. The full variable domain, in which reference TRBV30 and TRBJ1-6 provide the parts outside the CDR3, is SQTIHQWPATLVQPVGSPLSLECTVEGTSNPNLYWYRQAAGRGLQLLFYSVGIGQISSEVPQNLSASRPQDRQFILSSKKLLLSDSGFYLCAWSPRPGEYNSPLHFGNGTRLTVT.

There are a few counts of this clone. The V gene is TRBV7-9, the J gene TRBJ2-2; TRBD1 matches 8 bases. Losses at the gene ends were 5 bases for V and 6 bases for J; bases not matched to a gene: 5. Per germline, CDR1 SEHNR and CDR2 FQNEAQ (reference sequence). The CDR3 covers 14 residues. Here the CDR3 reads CASSPGQGAGELFF. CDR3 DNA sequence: TGTGCCAGCAGCCCTGGACAGGGTGCCGGGGAGCTGTTTTTT.

CDR3 protein: CASSSGQSFAQYF. CDR3 in DNA: TGTGCCAGCAGCTCGGGACAGTCTTTCGCCCAGTACTTC. The chain recombines TRBV11-2 with TRBJ2-5; 7 bases line up with TRBD1. The length of the CDR3 is 13 residues. Germline V gene lookup returns CDR1 SGHAT and CDR2 FQNNGV. J lost 9 bases, V lost 4 bases, and 8 bases had no gene match.

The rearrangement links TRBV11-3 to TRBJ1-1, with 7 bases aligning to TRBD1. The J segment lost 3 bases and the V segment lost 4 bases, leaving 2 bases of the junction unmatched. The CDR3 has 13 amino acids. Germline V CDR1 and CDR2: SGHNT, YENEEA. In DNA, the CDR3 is TGTGCCAGCAGCTCCCAGGGGGACACTGAAGCTTTCTTT. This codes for CASSSQGDTEAFF.

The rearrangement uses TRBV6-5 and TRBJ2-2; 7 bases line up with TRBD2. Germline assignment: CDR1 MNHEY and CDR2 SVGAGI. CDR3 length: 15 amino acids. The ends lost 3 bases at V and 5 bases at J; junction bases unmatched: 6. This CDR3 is CASSYLASGTGELFF. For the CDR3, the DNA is TGTGCCAGCAGTTATTTGGCTAGCGGAACCGGGGAGCTGTTTTTT.

Here the CDR3 DNA reads TGTGCCAGCAGTTCCTTGGGGGGACCCAACTATGGCTACACCTTC. Translated, it gives CASSSLGGPNYGYTF. The chain is built from TRBV28 and TRBJ1-2, with D perhaps matching TRBD1 (5 bases). The germline gives CDR1 MDHEN, CDR2 SYDVKM. V lost 4 bases to trimming and J lost 2 bases, with 14 bases between them. This CDR3 comprises 15 residues.

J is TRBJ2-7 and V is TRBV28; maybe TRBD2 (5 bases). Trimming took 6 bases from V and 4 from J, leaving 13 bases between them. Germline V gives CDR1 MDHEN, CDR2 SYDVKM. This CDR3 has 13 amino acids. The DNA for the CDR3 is TGTGCCAGCAGACCGGACTCGACTTACGAGCAGTACTTC. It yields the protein CASRPDSTYEQYF.

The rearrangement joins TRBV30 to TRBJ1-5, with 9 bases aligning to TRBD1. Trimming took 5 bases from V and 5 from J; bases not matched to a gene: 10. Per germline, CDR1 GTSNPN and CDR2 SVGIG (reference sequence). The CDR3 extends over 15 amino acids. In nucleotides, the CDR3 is TGTGCCTGGTCCATCGTGGGACAGGGTGATCAGCCCCAGCATTTT. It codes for CAWSIVGQGDQPQHF. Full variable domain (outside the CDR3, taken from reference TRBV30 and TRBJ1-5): SQTIHQWPATLVQPVGSPLSLECTVEGTSNPNLYWYRQAAGRGLQLLFYSVGIGQISSEVPQNLSASRPQDRQFILSSKKLLLSDSGFYLCAWSIVGQGDQPQHFGDGTRLSIL.

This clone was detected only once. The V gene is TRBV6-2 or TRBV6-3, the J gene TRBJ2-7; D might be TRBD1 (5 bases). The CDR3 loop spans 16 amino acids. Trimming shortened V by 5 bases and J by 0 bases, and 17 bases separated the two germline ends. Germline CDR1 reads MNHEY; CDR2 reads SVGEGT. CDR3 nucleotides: TGTGCCAGCAGTCCACTACCCAGGGCCTTCTCCTACGAGCAGTACTTC. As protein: CASSPLPRAFSYEQYF.

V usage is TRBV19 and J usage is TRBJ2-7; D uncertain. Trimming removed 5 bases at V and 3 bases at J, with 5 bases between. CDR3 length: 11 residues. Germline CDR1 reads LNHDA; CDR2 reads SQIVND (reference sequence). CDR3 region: CASSSDYEQYF. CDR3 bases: TGTGCCAGTAGTTCAGACTACGAGCAGTACTTC.

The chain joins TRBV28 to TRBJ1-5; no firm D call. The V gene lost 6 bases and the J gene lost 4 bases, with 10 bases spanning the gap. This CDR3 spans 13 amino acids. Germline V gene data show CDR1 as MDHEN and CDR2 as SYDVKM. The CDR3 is CASSNQVNQPQHF. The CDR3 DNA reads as TGTGCCAGCAGCAATCAGGTAAATCAGCCCCAGCATTTT.

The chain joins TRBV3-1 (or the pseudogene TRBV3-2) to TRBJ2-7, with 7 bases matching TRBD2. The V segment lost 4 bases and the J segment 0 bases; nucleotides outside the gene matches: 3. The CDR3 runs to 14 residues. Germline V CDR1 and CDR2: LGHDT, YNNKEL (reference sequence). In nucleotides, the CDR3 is TGTGCCAGCAGCCCTAGCGGAAGCTCCTACGAGCAGTACTTC. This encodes CASSPSGSSYEQYF.

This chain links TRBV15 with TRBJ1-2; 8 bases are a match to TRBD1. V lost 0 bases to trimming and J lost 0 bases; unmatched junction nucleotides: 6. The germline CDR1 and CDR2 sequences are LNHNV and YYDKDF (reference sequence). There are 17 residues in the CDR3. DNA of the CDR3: TGTGCCACCAGCAGAGATCGGACAGGGCAAGCTAACTATGGCTACACCTTC. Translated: CATSRDRTGQANYGYTF.

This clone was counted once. This CDR3 is CASSLSGWAGELFF. The CDR3 DNA sequence: TGCGCCAGCAGCCTAAGCGGCTGGGCCGGGGAGCTGTTTTTT. V gene TRBV5-1 combines with J gene TRBJ2-2; possible D gene TRBD2, 5 bases. This CDR3 spans 14 amino acids. The germline V and J ends were trimmed by 4 bases and 6 bases, with 13 bases remaining between them. Germline lookup yields CDR1 SGHRS and CDR2 YFSETQ.

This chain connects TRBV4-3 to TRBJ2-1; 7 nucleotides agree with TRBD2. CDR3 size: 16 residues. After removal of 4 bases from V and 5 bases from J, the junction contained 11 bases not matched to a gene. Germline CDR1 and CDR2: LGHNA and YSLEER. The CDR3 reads CASSLRLAPTDNEQFF. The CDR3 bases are TGCGCCAGCAGCCTCCGACTAGCTCCGACGGACAATGAGCAGTTCTTC.